This passage covers 19 T cell receptor beta chains from one sample sequenced in a study of cytomegalovirus exposure and HLA in healthy donors. PCR employed 60 Vbeta and 13 Jbeta primers. TCRdb's copy holds only in-frame clones and misses some; the assay was immunoSEQ multiplex PCR. The table records 60,000 or so clones, approximately 80% of them present only once. The specimen was PBMCs. These receptors all stem from a woman between 40 and 50 years old in good health and CMV-seropositive.

J is TRBJ2-7 and V is TRBV4-2, with 8 positions matching TRBD2. Germline trimming cut 3 bases from V and 0 bases from J; bases unmatched to any gene: 7. The CDR3 runs 16 residues. CDR1 is LGHNA, CDR2 YNFKEQ, per germline. In DNA, the CDR3 is TGTGCCAGCAGCCACCAACTTAGCGGGAACTCCTACGAGCAGTACTTC. Residues: CASSHQLSGNSYEQYF.

The genes are TRBV29-1 and TRBJ2-7, with TRBD2 identical over 8 bases. V was clipped by 4 bases and J by 5 bases; unmatched bases: 4. There are 12 residues in the CDR3. Germline CDR1 and CDR2: SQVTM and ANQGSEA. The CDR3 DNA sequence: TGCAGCGTTGGCGGGGGGCCGAACGAGCAGTACTTC. This translates into CSVGGGPNEQYF.

This rearrangement joins TRBV5-4 to TRBJ2-7; TRBD2 aligns across 15 bases. The J call is doubtful: the DNA matches TRBJ2-1 better. The CDR3 is 18 residues long. Germline V gene data show CDR1 as SGHNT and CDR2 as YYREEE (reference sequence). The CDR3 DNA follows: TGTGCCAGCAGCTTGGGAGGGACTAGCGGGGGGAGTTACAATGAGCAGTTCTTC. It yields the protein CASSLGGTSGGSYNEQFF.

This clone was counted only a few times. The V and J genes are TRBV11-2 and TRBJ2-5, with D maybe TRBD2 (6 bases). V shed 1 base and J shed 2 bases, with 8 bases lying between them. The CDR3 contains 14 residues. Germline loops: CDR1 SGHAT, CDR2 FQNNGV. The CDR3, as DNA: TGTGCCAGCAGCTTAGCGGGGGTTCAAGAGACCCAGTACTTC. Encoded protein: CASSLAGVQETQYF. Looking up the rest from reference TRBV11-2 and TRBJ2-5 gives the full variable domain: EAGVAQSPRYKIIEKRQSVAFWCNPISGHATLYWYQQILGQGPKLLIQFQNNGVVDDSQLPKDRFSAERLKGVDSTLKIQPAKLEDSAVYLCASSLAGVQETQYFGPGTRLLVL.

J is TRBJ2-3 and V is TRBV6-5; 8 bases are shared with TRBD2. The CDR3 loop spans 16 amino acids. From germline, CDR1 is MNHEY and CDR2 SVGAGI. Unmatched junction bases numbered 6, after V lost 2 bases and J lost 2 bases. The CDR3 here is CASSYPIAGLTDTQYF. The CDR3 bases are TGTGCCAGCAGTTACCCTATAGCGGGGCTCACAGATACGCAGTATTTT.

This chain connects TRBV11-2 to TRBJ1-4; maybe TRBD1 (6 bases). With 5 bases removed from V and 0 bases from J, the gap between germline ends came to 13 bases. The germline V gene encodes CDR1 SGHAT and CDR2 FQNNGV. The CDR3 consists of 16 residues. The CDR3 DNA follows: TGTGCCAGCAGCGCCTGGGACACCCCAACTAATGAAAAACTGTTTTTT. Translation: CASSAWDTPTNEKLFF.

This chain uses TRBV7-3 with TRBJ2-3, with 7 bases fitting TRBD1. Germline lookup yields CDR1 SGHTA and CDR2 FQGTGA. The CDR3 spans 17 residues. Unmatched junction bases numbered 10, after V lost 2 bases and J lost 2 bases. The CDR3 spells CASSLVGGRRYTDTQYF. The CDR3 DNA reads TGTGCCAGCAGCTTAGTAGGGGGCAGGCGTTACACAGATACGCAGTATTTT.

The CDR3 nucleotides are TGCGCCAGCAGCCAAAGTCCCGGGGGCACAGATACGCAGTATTTT. Protein: CASSQSPGGTDTQYF. The chain joins TRBV4-1 to TRBJ2-3; the D gene is possibly TRBD2 (5 bases). Trimming took off 2 bases at V and 1 base at J, with 10 bases between the two ends. CDR1 MGHRA and CDR2 YSYEKL come from the germline V gene. CDR3 length equals 15 residues.

The gene calls are TRBV2 and TRBJ1-6, with 8 positions matching TRBD1. The CDR3 is 15 residues long. V shed 6 bases, J shed 6 bases, and the junction held 7 bases outside the gene matches. Germline CDR1 is SNHLY and CDR2 is FYNNEI. CDR3: CASRGTGHINSPLHF. The CDR3 DNA is TGTGCCAGCAGGGGGACAGGCCATATTAATTCACCCCTCCACTTT.

This clone turned up a few times. The chain recombines TRBV7-9 with TRBJ1-5; TRBD1 matches at 7 bases. The germline CDR1 and CDR2 sequences are SEHNR and FQNEAQ (reference sequence). The CDR3 length is 14 residues. The V and J ends lost 5 bases and 4 bases, in that order; junction bases with no gene match: 5. The CDR3, as DNA: TGTGCCAGCAGCGGCGACAGGGTTAATCAGCCCCAGCATTTT. Translating it yields CASSGDRVNQPQHF.

The V gene is TRBV12-2, the J gene TRBJ1-1; the table gives TRBD1 as D, unverified against the DNA. TRBV12-2 is reported as a pseudogene. CDR3 length equals 15 residues. The CDR3 sequence: CASRSPGTGGPEAFF. The CDR3 bases are TGTGCAAGTCGCTCACCCGGGACAGGGGGGCCTGAAGCTTTCTTT.

V usage is TRBV4-3 and J usage is TRBJ2-1; TRBD2 might be the D (5 bases). Germline CDR1 reads LGHNA; CDR2 reads YSLEER. The V and J ends lost 0 bases and 4 bases respectively, with 7 bases between them. The length of the CDR3 is 14 residues. CDR3 sequence: CASSQDWRYNEQFF. The CDR3 DNA reads TGCGCCAGCAGCCAAGATTGGAGGTACAATGAGCAGTTCTTC.

V is TRBV2 and J is TRBJ2-5, with 16 nucleotides matching TRBD2. The DNA end lines up better with TRBJ2-7; the J call may be wrong. The germline V gene has CDR1 SNHLY and CDR2 FYNNEI. The CDR3 has 17 residues. The CDR3 protein is CASNQGLAGGINYEQYF. The CDR3, as DNA: TGTGCCAGCAACCAGGGACTAGCGGGGGGGATCAACTACGAGCAGTACTTC.

The CDR3 protein is CASSQAGGGGEKLFF. DNA for the CDR3: TGCGCCAGCAGCCAAGCGGGGGGGGGAGGTGAAAAACTGTTTTTT. This chain joins TRBV4-3 and TRBJ1-4; tentatively, D is TRBD1 (5 bases). Trimming stripped 1 base from V and 7 bases from J, with 13 bases between. The CDR3 covers 15 residues. Germline-derived CDR1 and CDR2 are LGHNA and YSLEER.

This clone came up once. The chain has TRBV11-3 and TRBJ2-7, with D possibly TRBD1 on 8 matching bases. Germline CDR1 is SGHNT and CDR2 is YENEEA. This CDR3 region has 13 residues. Trimming left V 8 bases short and J 6 bases short, with 17 bases between. In DNA, the CDR3 is TGTGCCAGCTCCGGACAGGGAGGGGGCGAGCAGTACTTC. It translates to CASSGQGGGEQYF.

This chain links TRBV6-5 with TRBJ1-1; 8 bases fit TRBD1. The CDR3 runs to 15 residues. V shed 6 bases and J 2 bases; nucleotides not matched to a gene: 8. Germline CDR1 MNHEY, CDR2 SVGAGI. For the CDR3, the DNA is TGTGCCAGCAGGCCTCGGGACAGGTTAAACACTGAAGCTTTCTTT. Amino acids: CASRPRDRLNTEAFF.

This chain uses TRBV2 with TRBJ2-6, with TRBD1 as a possible D gene (6 bases). The germline V gene encodes CDR1 SNHLY and CDR2 FYNNEI. Trimming stripped 5 bases from V and 4 bases from J, with 12 bases between. CDR3 size: 15 residues. The CDR3 reads CASSPRGGGANVLTF. The CDR3 nucleotides read TGTGCCAGCAGTCCCAGGGGTGGAGGGGCCAACGTCCTGACTTTC.

This sequence joins TRBV5-6 and TRBJ2-1; a possible D gene is TRBD1 (6 bases). The V end lost 4 bases, the J end lost 10 bases, and 15 bases lay between the germline ends. Germline V gene data show CDR1 as SGHDT and CDR2 as YYEEEE. CDR3 length: 13 residues. In nucleotides, the CDR3 is TGTGCCAGCAGCCCGACAGGCGGTCAAGAGCAGTTCTTC. Amino acids: CASSPTGGQEQFF.

This clone has more than one count but fewer than ten. The rearrangement links TRBV28 to TRBJ2-7, with D possibly TRBD1 on 5 matching bases. The germline V gene encodes CDR1 MDHEN and CDR2 SYDVKM. V was shortened by 3 bases and J by 7 bases, with 16 bases between the two germline ends. The length of the CDR3 is 14 residues. Here the CDR3 reads CASSLGGALWEQYF. The CDR3 nucleotides read TGTGCCAGCAGTTTGGGTGGGGCCTTGTGGGAGCAGTACTTC.